The 22 T cell receptor beta chains presented below share a single source sample, sequenced in a study of T cell responses to AZD1222 COVID-19 vaccine. Repertoires were generated with immunoSEQ multiplex PCR, while TCRdb's copy carries only in-frame clones and drops some. The sample holds 130,000 or so clones; 80% to 95% are singletons and the top ten take approximately 2%. Sequenced material: peripheral blood, taken 28 days after the second AZD1222 dose. These receptors came from an adult who received the AZD1222 COVID-19 vaccine.

V usage is TRBV11-2 and J usage is TRBJ2-7, with TRBD2 matching 7 bases. Germline V lookup: CDR1 SGHAT, CDR2 FQNNGV. There are 13 residues in the CDR3. V lost 4 bases and J lost 1; bases outside the gene matches: 1. CDR3 sequence reads: CASSWGGSYEQYV. The CDR3 coding sequence is TGTGCCAGCAGCTGGGGGGGATCCTACGAGCAGTACGTC.

V and J are TRBV5-4 and TRBJ1-3; maybe TRBD1 (5 bases). V shed 6 bases and J shed 4 bases, with 17 bases lying between them. CDR3 length: 15 amino acids. The germline V gene has CDR1 SGHNT and CDR2 YYREEE (reference sequence). CDR3 loop: CASTPGEVTGNTIYF. As DNA, the CDR3 is TGTGCCAGCACCCCGGGGGAGGTGACCGGAAACACCATATATTTT.

This chain uses TRBV4-3 with TRBJ1-4, with D possibly TRBD1 on 5 matching bases. Trimming took 1 base from V and 8 from J, leaving 11 bases between them. The germline V gene has CDR1 LGHNA and CDR2 YSLEER. The CDR3 runs 14 residues. The CDR3 sequence is CASSQGLGPEKLFF. The CDR3 DNA follows: TGCGCCAGCAGCCAAGGATTGGGGCCCGAAAAACTGTTTTTT.

This chain links TRBV4-2 with TRBJ1-2, with unresolved D. V was trimmed by 0 bases and J by 2 bases, leaving 13 bases between them. The germline CDR1 and CDR2 sequences are LGHNA and YNFKEQ. CDR3 size: 16 residues. CDR3 nucleotides: TGTGCCAGCAGCCAAGAGGGCACCTCACGAAACTATGGCTACACCTTC. It yields the protein CASSQEGTSRNYGYTF.

The CDR3 nucleotides read TGTGCCTGGAGTGCTACAGGGGCATATGGCTACACCTTC. Translating it yields CAWSATGAYGYTF. The chain recombines TRBV30 with TRBJ1-2; 7 bases are a match to TRBD1. Germline V lookup: CDR1 GTSNPN, CDR2 SVGIG (reference sequence). The V segment lost 1 base and the J segment 5 bases; nucleotides outside the gene matches: 4. This CDR3 is 13 amino acids long.

The J gene is TRBJ2-7, the V gene TRBV7-2; D gene uncertain. Germline-derived CDR1 and CDR2 are SGHTA and FQGNSA. Trimming removed 3 bases from V and 4 bases from J, with 10 bases in between. This CDR3 has 13 amino acids. CDR3 bases: TGTGCCAGCAGCTTTTTCCCCGGTTACGAGCAGTACGTC. The encoded protein is CASSFFPGYEQYV.

This rearrangement joins TRBV28 to TRBJ2-2, with 15 nucleotides matching TRBD2. With 6 bases clipped from V and 4 bases from J, the junction kept 15 bases outside the gene matches. The germline gives CDR1 MDHEN, CDR2 SYDVKM. This CDR3 region has 20 residues. The CDR3 sequence is CASRHTSGLAGGRRTGELFF. CDR3 nucleotide sequence: TGTGCCAGCAGGCACACGTCGGGACTAGCGGGAGGTCGGCGCACCGGGGAGCTGTTTTTT.

This clone has just one count. The rearrangement joins TRBV24-1 to TRBJ2-5; 9 nucleotides line up with TRBD1. CDR1 is KGHDR and CDR2 is SFDVKD in the germline V gene. J was trimmed by 3 bases and V by 3 bases; bases with no gene match: 7. The CDR3 covers 16 residues. Here the CDR3 reads CATSDPGTGSKETQYF. The CDR3 DNA reads as TGTGCCACCAGTGATCCCGGGACAGGGAGTAAAGAGACCCAGTACTTC.

The chain has TRBV19 and TRBJ1-2; 7 bases align to TRBD1. This CDR3 region has 15 residues. Trimming cost V 6 bases and J 5 bases; bases outside gene matches: 12. From germline, CDR1 is LNHDA and CDR2 SQIVND (reference sequence). In DNA, the CDR3 is TGTGCCAGTAGGCATACCGGGACAGCCCGGTATGGCTACACCTTC. It specifies CASRHTGTARYGYTF.

The rearrangement links TRBV9 to TRBJ1-1; 8 nucleotides agree with TRBD1. In germline, CDR1 is SGDLS, CDR2 YYNGEE. J gave up 1 base and V 3 bases, and 5 bases lay outside the gene matches. The CDR3 consists of 15 residues. The CDR3 bases are TGTGCCAGCAGCGCTATCGGGACAGGGAACACTGAAGCTTTCTTT. This sequence encodes CASSAIGTGNTEAFF.

This clone was picked up one time. The chain links TRBV6-2 or TRBV6-3 to TRBJ1-6; D might be TRBD1 (5 bases). The CDR3 extends over 16 amino acids. V dropped 2 bases and J dropped 1 base, with 9 bases sitting between them. The V gene's germline CDR1 is MNHEY and CDR2 SVGEGT. In DNA, the CDR3 is TGTGCCAGCAGTTACCTGGGGGTTTCCTATAATTCACCCCTCCACTTT. Translated: CASSYLGVSYNSPLHF.

The chain has TRBV24-1 and TRBJ2-1, with D perhaps matching TRBD1 (5 bases). Germline lookup yields CDR1 KGHDR and CDR2 SFDVKD. Trimming pared 4 bases from V and 2 bases from J, leaving 8 bases between. This CDR3 spans 14 amino acids. For the CDR3, the DNA is TGTGCCACCAGTGAAGGGGTAGCCTACAATGAGCAGTTCTTC. This codes for CATSEGVAYNEQFF.

The CDR3 DNA follows: TGTGCCAGCAGCCCCGACAGCTATGGCTACACCTTC. Protein product: CASSPDSYGYTF. The genes are TRBV7-2 and TRBJ1-2, with D perhaps matching TRBD1 (5 bases). The CDR3 totals 12 residues. The germline gives CDR1 SGHTA, CDR2 FQGNSA. V dropped 5 bases and J dropped 4 bases, with 8 bases sitting between them.

Notes on this clone: The junction differs from germline at one of its ends, possibly a read error. The rearrangement links TRBV7-7 to TRBJ2-5; D perhaps matches TRBD1 (6 bases). The CDR3 consists of 14 residues. Germline V gene data show CDR1 as SSHAT and CDR2 as FNYEAQ (reference sequence). CDR3 DNA sequence: TGTGCTAGCAGCCGCATTGGGGGCCAGGAGACCCAGTACTTC. It yields the protein CASSRIGGQETQYF. The whole variable domain, filled in from reference TRBV7-7 and TRBJ2-5, reads GAGVSQSPRYKVTKRGQDVTLRCDPISSHATLYWYQQALGQGPEFLTYFNYEAQPDKSGLPSDRFSAERPEGSISTLTIQRTEQRDSAMYRCASSRIGGQETQYFGPGTRLLVL.

The V call is TRBV19, the J call TRBJ1-2, with TRBD1 identical over 8 bases. Germline V lookup: CDR1 LNHDA, CDR2 SQIVND (reference sequence). The V and J ends lost 6 bases and 8 bases, in that order; junction bases with no gene match: 11. The CDR3 loop spans 14 amino acids. CDR3 nucleotides: TGTGCCAGTAGCGCCTTATATGCAGGGGGCGGCTACACCTTC. Its protein product is CASSALYAGGGYTF.

This chain joins TRBV3-1 (or the pseudogene TRBV3-2) and TRBJ1-5, with D maybe TRBD1 (5 bases). V shed 4 bases and J shed 6 bases, with 16 bases lying between them. The CDR3 contains 15 residues. Germline assignment: CDR1 LGHDT and CDR2 YNNKEL (reference sequence). The CDR3 spells CASSLGVGVGQPQHF. In nucleotides, the CDR3 is TGTGCCAGCAGCCTGGGGGTCGGGGTGGGTCAGCCCCAGCATTTT.

The chain employs TRBV6-2 or TRBV6-3 and TRBJ2-5, with TRBD2 matching over 15 bases. J was trimmed by 5 bases and V by 5 bases; bases with no gene match: 9. This CDR3 is 17 amino acids long. The germline V gene has CDR1 MNHEY and CDR2 SVGEGT. The CDR3 reads CASSQRGLAGGGETQYF. In DNA, the CDR3 is TGTGCCAGCAGTCAAAGGGGACTAGCGGGAGGTGGGGAGACCCAGTACTTC.

This chain connects TRBV30 to TRBJ1-1; no definite D call. The germline V and J ends were trimmed by 4 bases and 8 bases, with 14 bases remaining between them. The CDR3 length is 12 residues. The V gene's germline CDR1 is GTSNPN and CDR2 SVGIG (reference sequence). The CDR3 bases are TGTGCCTGGAAAAGGGCCGGTAACGAAGCTTTCTTT. Translation: CAWKRAGNEAFF.

The CDR3 nucleotides read TGTGCCAGCAGTTACTCTGGGGGGCCCACTGAAGCTTTCTTT. Encoded protein: CASSYSGGPTEAFF. This chain connects TRBV6-5 to TRBJ1-1; tentatively, D is TRBD1 (6 bases). Germline CDR1 MNHEY, CDR2 SVGAGI. This CDR3 is 14 amino acids long. V was pared by 0 bases and J by 4 bases, with 9 bases between.

The chain joins TRBV2 to TRBJ2-2; D unresolved. The CDR3 has 13 residues. Germline CDR1 SNHLY, CDR2 FYNNEI. V was shortened by 0 bases and J by 5 bases, with 4 bases between the two germline ends. The CDR3 loop reads CASSEAPTGELFF. In nucleotides, the CDR3 is TGTGCCAGCAGTGAAGCCCCAACCGGGGAGCTGTTTTTT.

This rearrangement joins TRBV7-6 to TRBJ2-1; 8 nucleotides agree with TRBD1. The CDR3 runs to 15 residues. The trim removed 4 bases at V and 4 bases at J, leaving 6 bases unmatched. From germline, CDR1 is SGHVS and CDR2 FNYEAQ. This CDR3 is CASSSTGERYNEQFF. In nucleotides, the CDR3 is TGTGCCAGCAGCTCGACAGGGGAACGTTACAATGAGCAGTTCTTC.

The V gene is TRBV10-3, the J gene TRBJ1-4; TRBD1 aligns across 7 bases. J lost 3 bases, V lost 2 bases, and 3 bases had no gene match. From germline, CDR1 is ENHRY and CDR2 SYGVKD. This CDR3 is 15 amino acids long. The CDR3 loop reads CAISERTGANEKLFF. CDR3 nucleotide sequence: TGTGCCATCAGTGAGAGGACAGGTGCTAATGAAAAACTGTTTTTT.